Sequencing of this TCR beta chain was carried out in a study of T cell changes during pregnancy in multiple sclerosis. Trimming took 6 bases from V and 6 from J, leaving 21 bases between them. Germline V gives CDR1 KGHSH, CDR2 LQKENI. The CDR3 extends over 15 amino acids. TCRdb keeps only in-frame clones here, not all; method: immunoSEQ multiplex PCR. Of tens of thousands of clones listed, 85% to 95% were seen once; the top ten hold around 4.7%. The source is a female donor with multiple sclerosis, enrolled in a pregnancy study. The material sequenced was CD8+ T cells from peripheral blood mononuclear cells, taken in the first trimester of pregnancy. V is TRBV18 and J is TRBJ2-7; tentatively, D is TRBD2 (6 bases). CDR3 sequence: CASSPPFEGGSEQYF. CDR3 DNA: TGTGCCAGCTCCCCCCCTTTCGAGGGAGGTAGCGAGCAGTACTTC.